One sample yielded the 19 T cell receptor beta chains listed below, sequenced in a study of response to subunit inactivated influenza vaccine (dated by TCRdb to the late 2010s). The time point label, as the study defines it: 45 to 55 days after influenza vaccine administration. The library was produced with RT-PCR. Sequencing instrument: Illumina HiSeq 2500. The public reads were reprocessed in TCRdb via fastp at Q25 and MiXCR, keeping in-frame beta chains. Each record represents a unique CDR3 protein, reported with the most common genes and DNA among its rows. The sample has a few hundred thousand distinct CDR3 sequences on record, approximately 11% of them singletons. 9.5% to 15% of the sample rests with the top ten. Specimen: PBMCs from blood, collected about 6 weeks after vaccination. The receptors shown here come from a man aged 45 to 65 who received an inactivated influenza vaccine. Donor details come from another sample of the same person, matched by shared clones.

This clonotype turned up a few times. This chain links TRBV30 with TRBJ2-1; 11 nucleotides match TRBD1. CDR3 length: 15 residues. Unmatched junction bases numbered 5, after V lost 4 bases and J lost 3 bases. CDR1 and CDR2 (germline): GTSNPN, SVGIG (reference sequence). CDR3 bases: TGTGCCTGGATCTACGGGACAGGGGGCTACAATGAGCAGTTCTTC. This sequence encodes CAWIYGTGGYNEQFF.

The CDR3 DNA is TGTGCCAGCAGTTTATCGAGGGGGAGAGAAGCTTTCTTT. Amino acid sequence: CASSLSRGREAFF. V is TRBV27 and J is TRBJ1-1; perhaps TRBD1 as D (6 bases). The CDR3 consists of 13 residues. The V gene's germline CDR1 is MNHEY and CDR2 SMNVEV (reference sequence). Trimming took 0 bases from V and 8 from J, leaving 10 bases between them.

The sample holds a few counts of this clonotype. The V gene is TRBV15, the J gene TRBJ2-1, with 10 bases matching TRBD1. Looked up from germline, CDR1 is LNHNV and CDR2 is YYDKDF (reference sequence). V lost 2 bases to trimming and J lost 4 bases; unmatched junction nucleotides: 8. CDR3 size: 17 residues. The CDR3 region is CATSRRSGTGAYNEQFF. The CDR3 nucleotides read TGTGCCACCAGCAGACGATCCGGGACAGGGGCATACAATGAGCAGTTCTTC.

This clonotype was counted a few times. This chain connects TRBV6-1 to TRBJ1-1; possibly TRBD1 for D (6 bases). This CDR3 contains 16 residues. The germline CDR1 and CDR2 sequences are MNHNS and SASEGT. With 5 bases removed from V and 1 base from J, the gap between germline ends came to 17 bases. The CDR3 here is CASSTAPGQTNTEAFF. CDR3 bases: TGTGCCAGCAGTACCGCCCCGGGACAAACGAACACTGAAGCTTTCTTT.

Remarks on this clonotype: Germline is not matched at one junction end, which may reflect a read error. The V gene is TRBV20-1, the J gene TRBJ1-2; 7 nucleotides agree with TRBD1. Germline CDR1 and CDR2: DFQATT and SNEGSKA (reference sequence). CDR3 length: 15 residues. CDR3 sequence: CCARDFSGGLDGYTF. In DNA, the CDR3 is TGCTGTGCTAGAGATTTCTCAGGGGGATTGGATGGCTACACCTTC.

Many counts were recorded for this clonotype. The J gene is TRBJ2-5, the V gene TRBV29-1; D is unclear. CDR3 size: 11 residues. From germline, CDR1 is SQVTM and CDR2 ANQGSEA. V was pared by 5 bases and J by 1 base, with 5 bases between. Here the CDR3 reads CSVLVQETQYF. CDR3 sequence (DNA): TGCAGCGTTCTGGTCCAAGAGACCCAGTACTTC. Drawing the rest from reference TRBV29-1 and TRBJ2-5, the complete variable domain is SAVISQKPSRDICQRGTSLTIQCQVDSQVTMMFWYRQQPGQSLTLIATANQGSEATYESGFVIDKFPISRPNLTFSTLTVSNMSPEDSSIYLCSVLVQETQYFGPGTRLLVL.

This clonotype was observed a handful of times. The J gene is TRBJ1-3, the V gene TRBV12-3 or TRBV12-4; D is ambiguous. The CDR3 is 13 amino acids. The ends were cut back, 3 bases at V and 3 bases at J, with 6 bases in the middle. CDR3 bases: TGTGCCAGCAGTTTTGACATTGGAAACACCATATATTTT. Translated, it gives CASSFDIGNTIYF.

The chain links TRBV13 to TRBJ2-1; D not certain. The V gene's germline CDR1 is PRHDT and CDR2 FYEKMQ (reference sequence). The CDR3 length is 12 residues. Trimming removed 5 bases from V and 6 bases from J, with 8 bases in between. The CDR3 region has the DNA TGTGCCAGCAGCCGGAAGGGCAATGAGCAGTTCTTC. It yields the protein CASSRKGNEQFF.

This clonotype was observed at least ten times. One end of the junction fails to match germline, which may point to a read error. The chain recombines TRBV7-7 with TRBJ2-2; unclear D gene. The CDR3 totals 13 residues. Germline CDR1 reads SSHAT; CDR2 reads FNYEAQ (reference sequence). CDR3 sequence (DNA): TGTGCTAGCAGCTTAGGAGTTGGGGGGGAGCTGTTTTTT. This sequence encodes CASSLGVGGELFF.

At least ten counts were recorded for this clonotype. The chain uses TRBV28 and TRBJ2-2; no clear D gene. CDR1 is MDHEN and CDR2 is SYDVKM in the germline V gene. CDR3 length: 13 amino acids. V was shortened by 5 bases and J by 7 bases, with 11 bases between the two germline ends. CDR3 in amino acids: CASSEYVIGELFF. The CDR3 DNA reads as TGTGCCAGCAGTGAATACGTCATCGGGGAGCTGTTTTTT.

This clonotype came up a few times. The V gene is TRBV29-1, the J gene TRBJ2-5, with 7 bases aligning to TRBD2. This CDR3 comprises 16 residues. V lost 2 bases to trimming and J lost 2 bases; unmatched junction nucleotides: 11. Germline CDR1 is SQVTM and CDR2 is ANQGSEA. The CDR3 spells CSVEPRLAPRQETQYF. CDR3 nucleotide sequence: TGCAGCGTTGAACCAAGACTAGCACCAAGACAAGAGACCCAGTACTTC.

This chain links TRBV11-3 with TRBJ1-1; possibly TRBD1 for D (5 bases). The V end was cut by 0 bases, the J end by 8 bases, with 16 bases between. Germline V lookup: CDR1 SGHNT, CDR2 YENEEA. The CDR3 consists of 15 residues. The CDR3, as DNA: TGTGCCAGCAGCTTAGACCGGTTTGGGGGGATGGAAGCTTTCTTT. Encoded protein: CASSLDRFGGMEAFF.

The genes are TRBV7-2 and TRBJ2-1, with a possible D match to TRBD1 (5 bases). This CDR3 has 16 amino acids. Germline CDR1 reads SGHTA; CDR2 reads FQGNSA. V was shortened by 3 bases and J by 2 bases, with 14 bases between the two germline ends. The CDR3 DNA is TGTGCCAGCAGCTTTAAGGGGCTGGGCCCCTACAATGAGCAGTTCTTC. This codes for CASSFKGLGPYNEQFF.

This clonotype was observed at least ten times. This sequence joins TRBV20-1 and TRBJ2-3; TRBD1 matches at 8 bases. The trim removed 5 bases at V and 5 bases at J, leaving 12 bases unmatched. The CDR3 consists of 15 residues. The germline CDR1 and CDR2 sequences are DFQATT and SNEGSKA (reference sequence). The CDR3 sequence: CSALTPDRAKDTQYF. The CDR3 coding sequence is TGCAGTGCTCTCACCCCGGACAGGGCTAAAGATACGCAGTATTTT.

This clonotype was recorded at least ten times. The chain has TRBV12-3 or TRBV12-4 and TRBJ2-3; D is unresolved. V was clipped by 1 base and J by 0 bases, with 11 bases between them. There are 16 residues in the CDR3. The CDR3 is CASSLEGLGSTDTQYF. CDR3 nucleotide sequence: TGTGCCAGCAGTTTAGAAGGGCTGGGGAGCACAGATACGCAGTATTTT.

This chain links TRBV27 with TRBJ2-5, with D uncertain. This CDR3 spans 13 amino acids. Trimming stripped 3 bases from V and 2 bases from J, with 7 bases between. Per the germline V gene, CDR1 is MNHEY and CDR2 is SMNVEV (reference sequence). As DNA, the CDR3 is TGTGCCAGCAGTTTTTTACAGCAAGAGACCCAGTACTTC. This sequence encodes CASSFLQQETQYF.

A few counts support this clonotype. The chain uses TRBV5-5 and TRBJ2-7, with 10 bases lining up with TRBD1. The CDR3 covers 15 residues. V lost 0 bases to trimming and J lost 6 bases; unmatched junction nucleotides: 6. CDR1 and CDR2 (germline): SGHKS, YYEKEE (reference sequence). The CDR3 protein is CASSLGDRGLSEQYF. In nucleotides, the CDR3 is TGTGCCAGCAGCTTGGGGGACAGGGGCCTAAGCGAGCAGTACTTC. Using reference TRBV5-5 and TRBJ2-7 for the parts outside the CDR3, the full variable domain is DAGVTQSPTHLIKTRGQQVTLRCSPISGHKSVSWYQQVLGQGPQFIFQYYEKEERGRGNFPDRFSARQFPNYSSELNVNALLLGDSALYLCASSLGDRGLSEQYFGPGTRLTVT.

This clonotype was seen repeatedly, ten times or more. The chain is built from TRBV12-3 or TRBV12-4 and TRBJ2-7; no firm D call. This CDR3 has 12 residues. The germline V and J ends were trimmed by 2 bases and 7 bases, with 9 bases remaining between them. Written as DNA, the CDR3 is TGTGCCAGCAGTTTAACTCTATTGGAGCAGTACTTC. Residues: CASSLTLLEQYF.

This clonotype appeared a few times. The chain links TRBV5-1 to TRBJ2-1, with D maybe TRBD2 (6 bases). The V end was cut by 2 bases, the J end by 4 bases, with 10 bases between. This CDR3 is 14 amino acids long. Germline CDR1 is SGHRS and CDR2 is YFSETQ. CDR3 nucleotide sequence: TGCGCCAGCAGCTTTGCGGAGGGGTACAATGAGCAGTTCTTC. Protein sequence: CASSFAEGYNEQFF.